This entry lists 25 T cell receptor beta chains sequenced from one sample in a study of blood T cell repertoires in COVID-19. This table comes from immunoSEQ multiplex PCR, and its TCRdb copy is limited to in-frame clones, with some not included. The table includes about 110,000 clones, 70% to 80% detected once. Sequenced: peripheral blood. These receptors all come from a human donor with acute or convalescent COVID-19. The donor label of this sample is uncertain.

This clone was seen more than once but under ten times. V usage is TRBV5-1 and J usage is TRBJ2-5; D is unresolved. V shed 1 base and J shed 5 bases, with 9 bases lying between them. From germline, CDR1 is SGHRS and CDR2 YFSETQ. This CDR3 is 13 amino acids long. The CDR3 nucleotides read TGCGCCAGCAGCTTGACTCCACGGGAGACCCAGTACTTC. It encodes CASSLTPRETQYF. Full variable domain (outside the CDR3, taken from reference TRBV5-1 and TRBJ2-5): KAGVTQTPRYLIKTRGQQVTLSCSPISGHRSVSWYQQTPGQGLQFLFEYFSETQRNKGNFPGRFSGRQFSNSRSEMNVSTLELGDSALYLCASSLTPRETQYFGPGTRLLVL.

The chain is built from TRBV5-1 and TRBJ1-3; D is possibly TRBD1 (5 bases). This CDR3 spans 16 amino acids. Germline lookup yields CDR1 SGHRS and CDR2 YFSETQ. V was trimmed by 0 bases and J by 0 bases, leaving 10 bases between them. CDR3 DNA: TGCGCCAGCAGCTTGGTTACAGGAGCCTCTGGAAACACCATATATTTT. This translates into CASSLVTGASGNTIYF.

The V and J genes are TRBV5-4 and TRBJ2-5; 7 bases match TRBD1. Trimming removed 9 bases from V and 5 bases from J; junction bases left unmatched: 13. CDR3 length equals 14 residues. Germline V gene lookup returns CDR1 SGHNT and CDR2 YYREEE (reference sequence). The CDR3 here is CATRSDRPGETQYF. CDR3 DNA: TGTGCCACTCGATCGGACAGGCCGGGCGAGACCCAGTACTTC.

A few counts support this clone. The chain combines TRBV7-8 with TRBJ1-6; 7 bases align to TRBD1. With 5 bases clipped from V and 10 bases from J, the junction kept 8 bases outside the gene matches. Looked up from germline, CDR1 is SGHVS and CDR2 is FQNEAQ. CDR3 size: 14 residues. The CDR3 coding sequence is TGTGCCAGCAGCCTCACAGGGGCACAGTCACCCCTCCACTTT. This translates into CASSLTGAQSPLHF.

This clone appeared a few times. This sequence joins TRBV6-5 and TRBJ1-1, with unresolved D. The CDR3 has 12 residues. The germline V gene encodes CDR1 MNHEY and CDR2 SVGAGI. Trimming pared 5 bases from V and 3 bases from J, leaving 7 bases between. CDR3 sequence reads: CASSPRYTEAFF. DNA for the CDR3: TGTGCCAGCAGTCCCCGGTACACTGAAGCTTTCTTT.

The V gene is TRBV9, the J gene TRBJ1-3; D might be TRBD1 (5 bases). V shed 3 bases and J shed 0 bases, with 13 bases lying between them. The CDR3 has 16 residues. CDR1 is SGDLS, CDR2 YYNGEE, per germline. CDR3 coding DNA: TGTGCCAGCAGCGCCGTAACAGGAGACTCTGGAAACACCATATATTTT. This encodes CASSAVTGDSGNTIYF.

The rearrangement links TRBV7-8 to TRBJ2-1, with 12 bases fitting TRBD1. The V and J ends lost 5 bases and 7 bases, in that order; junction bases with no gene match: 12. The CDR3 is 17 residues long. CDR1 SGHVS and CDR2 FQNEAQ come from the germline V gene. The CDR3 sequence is CASSVRGGTGGDNEQFF. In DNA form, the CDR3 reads TGTGCCAGCAGCGTCCGGGGTGGGACAGGGGGCGATAATGAGCAGTTCTTC.

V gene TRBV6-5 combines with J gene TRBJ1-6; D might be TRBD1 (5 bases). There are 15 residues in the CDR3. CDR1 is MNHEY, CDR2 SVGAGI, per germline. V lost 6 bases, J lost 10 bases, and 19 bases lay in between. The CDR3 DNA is TGTGCCAGCAGCTTATACCTCGGGGGGGAATCACCCCTCCACTTT. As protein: CASSLYLGGESPLHF.

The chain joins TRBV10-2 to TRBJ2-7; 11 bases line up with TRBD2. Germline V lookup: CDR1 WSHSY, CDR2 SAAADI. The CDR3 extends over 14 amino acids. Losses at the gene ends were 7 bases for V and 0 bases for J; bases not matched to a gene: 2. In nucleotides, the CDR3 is TGCGCCAGCATCGGGACTAGCGGCTCCTACGAGCAGTACTTC. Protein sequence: CASIGTSGSYEQYF.

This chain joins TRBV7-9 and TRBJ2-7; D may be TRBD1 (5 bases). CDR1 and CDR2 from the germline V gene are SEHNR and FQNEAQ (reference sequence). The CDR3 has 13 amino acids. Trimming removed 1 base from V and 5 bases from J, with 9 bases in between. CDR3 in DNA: TGTGCCAGCAGCTTAGGGGTACAGGACGAGCAGTACTTC. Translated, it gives CASSLGVQDEQYF.

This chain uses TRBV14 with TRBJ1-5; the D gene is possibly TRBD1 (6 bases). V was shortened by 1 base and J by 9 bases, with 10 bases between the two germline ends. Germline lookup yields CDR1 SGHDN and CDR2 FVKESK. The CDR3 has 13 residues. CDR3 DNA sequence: TGTGCCAGCAGCCAAGGGGGAGGGGGGCCCCAGCATTTT. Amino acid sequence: CASSQGGGGPQHF.

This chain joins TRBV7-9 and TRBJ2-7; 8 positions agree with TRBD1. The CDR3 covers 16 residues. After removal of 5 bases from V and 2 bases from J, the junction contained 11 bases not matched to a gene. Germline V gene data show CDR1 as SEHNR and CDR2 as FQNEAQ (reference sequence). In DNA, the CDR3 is TGTGCCAGCAGCGGGATGGGGACAGGTTTAACCTACGAGCAGTACTTC. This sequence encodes CASSGMGTGLTYEQYF.

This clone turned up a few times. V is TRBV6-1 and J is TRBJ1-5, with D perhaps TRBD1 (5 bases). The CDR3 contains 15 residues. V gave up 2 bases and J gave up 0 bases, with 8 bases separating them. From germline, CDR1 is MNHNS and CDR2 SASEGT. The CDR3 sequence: CASSEFDSSNQPQHF. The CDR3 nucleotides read TGTGCCAGCAGTGAATTTGACAGTAGCAATCAGCCCCAGCATTTT.

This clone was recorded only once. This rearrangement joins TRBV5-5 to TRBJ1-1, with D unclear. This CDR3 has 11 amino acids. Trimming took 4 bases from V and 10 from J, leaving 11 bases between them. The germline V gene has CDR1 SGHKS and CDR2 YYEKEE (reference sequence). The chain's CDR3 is CASSLESGAFF. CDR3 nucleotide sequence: TGTGCCAGCAGCCTGGAATCAGGAGCTTTCTTT.

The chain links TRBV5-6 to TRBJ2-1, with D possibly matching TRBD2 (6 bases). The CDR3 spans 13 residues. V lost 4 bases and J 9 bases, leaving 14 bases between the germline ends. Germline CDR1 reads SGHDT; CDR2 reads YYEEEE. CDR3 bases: TGTGCCAGCAGCCTGGAGGGGCGGGGTGAGCAGTTCTTC. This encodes CASSLEGRGEQFF.

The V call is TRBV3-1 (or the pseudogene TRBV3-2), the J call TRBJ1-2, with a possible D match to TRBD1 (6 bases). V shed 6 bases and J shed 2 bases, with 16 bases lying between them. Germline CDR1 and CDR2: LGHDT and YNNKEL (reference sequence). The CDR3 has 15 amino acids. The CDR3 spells CASSPGHWANYGYTF. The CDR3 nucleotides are TGTGCCAGCAGTCCGGGACATTGGGCCAACTATGGCTACACCTTC.

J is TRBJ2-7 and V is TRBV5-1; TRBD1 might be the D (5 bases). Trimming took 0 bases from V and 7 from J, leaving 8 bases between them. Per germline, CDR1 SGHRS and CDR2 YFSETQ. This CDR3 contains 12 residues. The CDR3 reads CASSLGGWEQYF. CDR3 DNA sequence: TGCGCCAGCAGCTTGGGGGGCTGGGAGCAGTACTTC.

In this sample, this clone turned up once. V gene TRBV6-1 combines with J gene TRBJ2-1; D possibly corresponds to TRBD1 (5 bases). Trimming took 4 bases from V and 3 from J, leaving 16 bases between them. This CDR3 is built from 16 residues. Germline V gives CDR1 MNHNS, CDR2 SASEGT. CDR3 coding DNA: TGTGCCAGCAGTGCGGAGCAGGGCGGCATCTACAATGAGCAGTTCTTC. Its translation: CASSAEQGGIYNEQFF.

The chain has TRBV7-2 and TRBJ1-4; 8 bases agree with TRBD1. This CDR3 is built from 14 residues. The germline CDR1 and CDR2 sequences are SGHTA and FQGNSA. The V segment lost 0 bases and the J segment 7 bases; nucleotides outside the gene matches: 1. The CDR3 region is CASSLAGTGEKLFF. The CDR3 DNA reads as TGTGCCAGCAGCTTAGCAGGGACAGGTGAAAAACTGTTTTTT.

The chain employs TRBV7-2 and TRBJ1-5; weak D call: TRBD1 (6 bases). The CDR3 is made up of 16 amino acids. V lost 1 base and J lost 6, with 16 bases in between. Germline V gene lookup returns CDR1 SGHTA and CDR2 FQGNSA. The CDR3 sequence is CASSLVPGGLVQPQHF. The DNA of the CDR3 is TGTGCCAGCAGCTTAGTCCCGGGGGGCCTAGTTCAGCCCCAGCATTTT.

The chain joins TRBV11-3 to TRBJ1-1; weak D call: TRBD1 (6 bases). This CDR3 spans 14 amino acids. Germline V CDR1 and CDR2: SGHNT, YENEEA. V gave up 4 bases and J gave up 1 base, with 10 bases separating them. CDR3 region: CASSSGHQNTEAFF. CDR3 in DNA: TGTGCCAGCAGCTCGGGACACCAGAACACTGAAGCTTTCTTT.

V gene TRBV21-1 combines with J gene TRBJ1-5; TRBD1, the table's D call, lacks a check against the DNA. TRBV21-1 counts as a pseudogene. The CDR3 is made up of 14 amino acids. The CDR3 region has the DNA TGTGCCAGCAGCACCCGGACAGGCAATCAGCCCCAGCATTTT. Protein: CASSTRTGNQPQHF.

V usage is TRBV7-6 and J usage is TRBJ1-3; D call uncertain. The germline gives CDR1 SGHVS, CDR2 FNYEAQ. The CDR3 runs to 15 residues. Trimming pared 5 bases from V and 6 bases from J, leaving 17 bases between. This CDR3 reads CASSAEWFRENTIYF. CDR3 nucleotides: TGTGCCAGCAGCGCGGAATGGTTTCGAGAAAACACCATATATTTT.

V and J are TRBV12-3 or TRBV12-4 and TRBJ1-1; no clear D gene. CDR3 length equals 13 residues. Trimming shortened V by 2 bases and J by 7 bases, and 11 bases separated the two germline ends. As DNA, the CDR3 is TGTGCCAGCAGTTTACGGGGAGTACATGAAGCTTTCTTT. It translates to CASSLRGVHEAFF.

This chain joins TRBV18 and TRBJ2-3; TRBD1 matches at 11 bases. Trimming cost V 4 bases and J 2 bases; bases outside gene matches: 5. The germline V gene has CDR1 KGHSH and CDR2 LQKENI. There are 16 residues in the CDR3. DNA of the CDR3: TGTGCCAGCTCACTGGGACAGGGGGGAACCACAGATACGCAGTATTTT. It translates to CASSLGQGGTTDTQYF.